A selection of T cell receptor beta chains follows, all from one sample in a study of persistence of HIV-infected CD4 T cells. Clones were read by immunoSEQ multiplex PCR, and TCRdb kept only the in-frame ones, dropping some. The sample lists 25,000 to 35,000 clones; around 80% were seen once. Their antigens are not known. The starting material was CD4+ T cells sorted from PBMCs after approximately 20-hour stimulation, obtained from a patient who received antiretroviral therapy. These TCRs come from an adult man with HIV who was CMV-seropositive. CDR3s include the opening cysteine and the closing phenylalanine or tryptophan. D genes are given only for firm matches. Some rows mark clone size as missing; the rest say once, few, many or name a class of expanded clone.

J gene: TRBJ2-7; V gene: TRBV18; clone size: .; D gene: .; CDR3 length: 15; CDR3 DNA: TGTGCCAGCTCACCGCCAGGGTTGAGCTCCTACGAGCAGTACTTC; CDR3 protein: CASSPPGLSSYEQYF
J gene: TRBJ1-4; V gene: TRBV19; clone size: .; D gene: .; CDR3 length: 17; CDR3 DNA: TGTGCCAGTAGAGGGACATCGGGAAGTGCAACTAATGAAAAACTGTTTTTT; CDR3 protein: CASRGTSGSATNEKLFF
J gene: TRBJ2-3; V gene: TRBV20-1; clone size: .; D gene: .; CDR3 length: 12; CDR3 DNA: TGCAGTGCTAGTCCAGTCGCAGATACGCAGTATTTT; CDR3 protein: CSASPVADTQYF
J gene: TRBJ1-2; V gene: TRBV18; clone size: .; D gene: .; CDR3 length: 16; CDR3 DNA: TGTGCCAGCTCACCGGCAGGGGCACTCGGGGACTATGGCTACACCTTC; CDR3 protein: CASSPAGALGDYGYTF
J gene: TRBJ2-7; V gene: TRBV6-2/TRBV6-3; clone size: .; D gene: .; CDR3 length: 14; CDR3 DNA: TGTGCCAGCAGCAGGACGGATCCCATCTACGAGCAGTACTTC; CDR3 protein: CASSRTDPIYEQYF
J gene: TRBJ2-3; V gene: TRBV3-1/TRBV3-2; clone size: .; D gene: TRBD1; CDR3 length: 17; CDR3 DNA: TGTGCCAGCAGCCGCAGTGGGACAGGGAGGGATGGGGATACGCAGTATTTT; CDR3 protein: CASSRSGTGRDGDTQYF
J gene: TRBJ2-3; V gene: TRBV20-1; clone size: .; D gene: TRBD2; CDR3 length: 15; CDR3 DNA: TGCAGTGCTAGTGTCGTAGCGGGGTTCACAGATACGCAGTATTTT; CDR3 protein: CSASVVAGFTDTQYF
J gene: TRBJ1-6; V gene: TRBV6-1; clone size: .; D gene: TRBD1; CDR3 length: 15; CDR3 DNA: TGTGCCAGCAGTGAACGACAGGGTTTTAATTCACCCCTCCACTTT; CDR3 protein: CASSERQGFNSPLHF
J gene: TRBJ1-1; V gene: TRBV5-1; clone size: .; D gene: .; CDR3 length: 13; CDR3 DNA: TGCGCCAGCAGCTTGTTGGGTGGCACTGAAGCTTTCTTT; CDR3 protein: CASSLLGGTEAFF
J gene: TRBJ1-2; V gene: TRBV2; clone size: once; D gene: .; CDR3 length: 15; CDR3 DNA: TGTGCCAGCAGTGATGACGGGCTGACTAACTATGGCTACACCTTC; CDR3 protein: CASSDDGLTNYGYTF
J gene: TRBJ1-5; V gene: TRBV4-2; clone size: .; D gene: .; CDR3 length: 14; CDR3 DNA: TGTGCCAGCAGCCAAGTTCGGGGGAATCAGCCCCAGCATTTT; CDR3 protein: CASSQVRGNQPQHF
J gene: TRBJ2-7; V gene: TRBV5-1; clone size: .; D gene: .; CDR3 length: 13; CDR3 DNA: TGCGCCAGCAGCTTGGACAAAACCTACGAGCAGTACTTC; CDR3 protein: CASSLDKTYEQYF
J gene: TRBJ1-2; V gene: TRBV5-1; clone size: .; D gene: .; CDR3 length: 11; CDR3 DNA: TGCGCCAGGGATGACAGCAAGGGCTACACCTTC; CDR3 protein: CARDDSKGYTF
J gene: TRBJ1-6; V gene: TRBV15; clone size: once; D gene: .; CDR3 length: 17; CDR3 DNA: TGTGCCACCAGCAGAGTATTCACCGGGAACCTTAATTCACCCCTCCACTTT; CDR3 protein: CATSRVFTGNLNSPLHF
J gene: TRBJ2-1; V gene: TRBV2; clone size: .; D gene: TRBD2; CDR3 length: 17; CDR3 DNA: TGTGCCAGCAGTCCCCGGACTAGCGGGGGGGCCTACAATGAGCAGTTCTTC; CDR3 protein: CASSPRTSGGAYNEQFF
J gene: TRBJ1-6; V gene: TRBV2; clone size: .; D gene: TRBD1; CDR3 length: 15; CDR3 DNA: TGTGCCAGCAGTGCCCGACAGGGAAGTAATTCACCCCTCCACTTT; CDR3 protein: CASSARQGSNSPLHF
J gene: TRBJ2-7; V gene: TRBV5-1; clone size: .; D gene: TRBD1; CDR3 length: 15; CDR3 DNA: TGCGCCAGCAGCCAGGACGGGACAGCACCCTACGAGCAGTACTTC; CDR3 protein: CASSQDGTAPYEQYF
J gene: TRBJ1-1; V gene: TRBV7-3; clone size: .; D gene: .; CDR3 length: 14; CDR3 DNA: TGTGCCAGCAGCTTTCAGGGTCAGAACACTGAAGCTTTCTTT; CDR3 protein: CASSFQGQNTEAFF
J gene: TRBJ1-4; V gene: TRBV19; clone size: .; D gene: TRBD1; CDR3 length: 16; CDR3 DNA: TGTGCCAGTAGTCCGACCGGACAGGGGGCTCTTCAAAAACTGTTTTTT; CDR3 protein: CASSPTGQGALQKLFF
J gene: TRBJ2-7; V gene: TRBV5-4; clone size: .; D gene: TRBD2; CDR3 length: 17; CDR3 DNA: TGTGCCAGCAGCCGGGATTTCGGCGGGGGGACCCCCTACGAGCAGTACTTC; CDR3 protein: CASSRDFGGGTPYEQYF
J gene: TRBJ1-2; V gene: TRBV10-3; clone size: .; D gene: .; CDR3 length: 14; CDR3 DNA: TGTGCCATCAGTGAGTCAAGGGCAGTCTATGGCTACACCTTC; CDR3 protein: CAISESRAVYGYTF
J gene: TRBJ2-1; V gene: TRBV3-1/TRBV3-2; clone size: .; D gene: TRBD2; CDR3 length: 14; CDR3 DNA: TGTGCCAGCAGCCAAACGGGGGGACGCGGTGAGCAGTTCTTC; CDR3 protein: CASSQTGGRGEQFF
J gene: TRBJ1-1; V gene: TRBV9; clone size: once; D gene: .; CDR3 length: 13; CDR3 DNA: TGTGCCAGCAGCCTTATGGGGTACACTGAAGCTTTCTTT; CDR3 protein: CASSLMGYTEAFF
J gene: TRBJ2-2; V gene: TRBV5-8; clone size: .; D gene: TRBD1; CDR3 length: 16; CDR3 DNA: TGTGCCAGCAGCTTGGGACAGGGCGGGAACACCGGGGAGCTGTTTTTT; CDR3 protein: CASSLGQGGNTGELFF
J gene: TRBJ2-7; V gene: TRBV6-5; clone size: .; D gene: .; CDR3 length: 16; CDR3 DNA: TGTGCCAGCAGTTCGCTCGACAGGCTAATTCCCCTCGAGCAGTACTTC; CDR3 protein: CASSSLDRLIPLEQYF
J gene: TRBJ1-6; V gene: TRBV27; clone size: .; D gene: .; CDR3 length: 16; CDR3 DNA: TGTGCCAGCAGTTTGCCCCATTGGAGGTATAATTCACCCCTCCACTTT; CDR3 protein: CASSLPHWRYNSPLHF
J gene: TRBJ2-1; V gene: TRBV6-5; clone size: .; D gene: .; CDR3 length: 13; CDR3 DNA: TGTGCCAGCAGGGCAATAATGCGCAATGAGCAGTTCTTC; CDR3 protein: CASRAIMRNEQFF
J gene: TRBJ1-5; V gene: TRBV19; clone size: .; D gene: .; CDR3 length: 16; CDR3 DNA: TGTGCCAGTAGTAACCCGACTCTTTACGGCAATCAGCCCCAGCATTTT; CDR3 protein: CASSNPTLYGNQPQHF
J gene: TRBJ2-1; V gene: TRBV14; clone size: .; D gene: TRBD2; CDR3 length: 19; CDR3 DNA: TGTGCCAGCAGCCACCGACTAGCGGGGGGGCCTAGCTCCTACAATGAGCAGTTCTTC; CDR3 protein: CASSHRLAGGPSSYNEQFF
J gene: TRBJ2-2; V gene: TRBV14; clone size: .; D gene: TRBD1; CDR3 length: 16; CDR3 DNA: TGTGCCAGCAGCGCGACAGGGGCCCAGTACACCGGGGAGCTGTTTTTT; CDR3 protein: CASSATGAQYTGELFF
J gene: TRBJ1-6; V gene: TRBV2; clone size: .; D gene: TRBD1; CDR3 length: 14; CDR3 DNA: TGTGCCAGCAGCGAGGACAGGGGGCCTTCACCCCTCCACTTT; CDR3 protein: CASSEDRGPSPLHF
J gene: TRBJ2-2; V gene: TRBV5-4; clone size: .; D gene: TRBD1; CDR3 length: 15; CDR3 DNA: TGTGCCAGCAGCACCGGACAGGCGAACACCGGGGAGCTGTTTTTT; CDR3 protein: CASSTGQANTGELFF
J gene: TRBJ2-6; V gene: TRBV9; clone size: .; D gene: TRBD1; CDR3 length: 18; CDR3 DNA: TGTGCCAGCAGCTCACGGACAGGAGAATTCTCTGGGGCCAACGTCCTGACTTTC; CDR3 protein: CASSSRTGEFSGANVLTF
J gene: TRBJ2-3; V gene: TRBV6-5; clone size: .; D gene: TRBD1; CDR3 length: 15; CDR3 DNA: TGTGCCAGCAGTTACCGGGACAGGGGGTCAGATACGCAGTATTTT; CDR3 protein: CASSYRDRGSDTQYF
J gene: TRBJ2-1; V gene: TRBV7-8; clone size: .; D gene: TRBD1; CDR3 length: 23; CDR3 DNA: TGTGCCAGCAGCCCACGCGGGACAGGGGATTGGGCGGGGGCCCCGCCCCGATACAATGAGCAGTTCTTC; CDR3 protein: CASSPRGTGDWAGAPPRYNEQFF
J gene: TRBJ1-2; V gene: TRBV28; clone size: .; D gene: .; CDR3 length: 13; CDR3 DNA: TGTGCCAGCGGTGTTCTGGGAGCTTATGGCTACACCTTC; CDR3 protein: CASGVLGAYGYTF
J gene: TRBJ1-1; V gene: TRBV5-4; clone size: .; D gene: .; CDR3 length: 16; CDR3 DNA: TGTGCCAGCAGCGGCCAACAGATCCAGGCGAACACTGAAGCTTTCTTT; CDR3 protein: CASSGQQIQANTEAFF
J gene: TRBJ2-3; V gene: TRBV27; clone size: .; D gene: .; CDR3 length: 14; CDR3 DNA: TGTGCCAGCAGTTTATGGGCCAGCACAGATACGCAGTATTTT; CDR3 protein: CASSLWASTDTQYF
J gene: TRBJ1-2; V gene: TRBV4-1; clone size: .; D gene: TRBD1; CDR3 length: 13; CDR3 DNA: TGCGCCAGCAGCCGGACAGGGGACTATGGCTACACCTTC; CDR3 protein: CASSRTGDYGYTF
J gene: TRBJ2-7; V gene: TRBV20-1; clone size: .; D gene: .; CDR3 length: 10; CDR3 DNA: TGCAGTGTCAGAGGTGCCGAGCAGTACTTC; CDR3 protein: CSVRGAEQYF
J gene: TRBJ1-5; V gene: TRBV4-2; clone size: .; D gene: .; CDR3 length: 15; CDR3 DNA: TGTGCCAGCAGCCAAGAGCAGGATTCCCGGCAGCCCCAGCATTTT; CDR3 protein: CASSQEQDSRQPQHF
J gene: TRBJ2-2; V gene: TRBV9; clone size: .; D gene: TRBD1; CDR3 length: 16; CDR3 DNA: TGTGCCAGCAGCACTACACAGGGGGCATGGACCGGGGAGCTGTTTTTT; CDR3 protein: CASSTTQGAWTGELFF
J gene: TRBJ2-7; V gene: TRBV6-5; clone size: .; D gene: .; CDR3 length: 11; CDR3 DNA: TGTGCCAGCCGGGACGCACAGAAGCAGTACTTC; CDR3 protein: CASRDAQKQYF
J gene: TRBJ2-4; V gene: TRBV19; clone size: .; D gene: TRBD1; CDR3 length: 12; CDR3 DNA: TGTGCCAGTAGTATAGCGGGACAGTCTCGGTACTTC; CDR3 protein: CASSIAGQSRYF
J gene: TRBJ2-3; V gene: TRBV5-1; clone size: .; D gene: .; CDR3 length: 12; CDR3 DNA: TGCGCCAGCAGCCCCAACACAGATACGCAGTATTTT; CDR3 protein: CASSPNTDTQYF
J gene: TRBJ1-5; V gene: TRBV7-2; clone size: .; D gene: .; CDR3 length: 15; CDR3 DNA: TGTGCCAGCAGCCGGCGTAGGTATAGCAATCAGCCCCAGCATTTT; CDR3 protein: CASSRRRYSNQPQHF
J gene: TRBJ1-5; V gene: TRBV21-1; clone size: .; D gene: .; CDR3 length: 12; CDR3 DNA: TGTGCCAGCAGCCCAGGGATCCAGCCCCAGCATTTT; CDR3 protein: CASSPGIQPQHF
J gene: TRBJ2-2; V gene: TRBV30; clone size: .; D gene: .; CDR3 length: 13; CDR3 DNA: TGTGCCTGGAGCCCTAGCGTCGCCGGGGAGCTGTTTTTT; CDR3 protein: CAWSPSVAGELFF
J gene: TRBJ1-4; V gene: TRBV18; clone size: .; D gene: TRBD1; CDR3 length: 16; CDR3 DNA: TGTGCCAGCTCACCTGGACAGGGGGCGGTTAATGAAAAACTGTTTTTT; CDR3 protein: CASSPGQGAVNEKLFF
J gene: TRBJ1-1; V gene: TRBV6-5; clone size: .; D gene: .; CDR3 length: 10; CDR3 DNA: TGTGCCAGCACCTACAGTGAAGCTTTCTTT; CDR3 protein: CASTYSEAFF
J gene: TRBJ2-7; V gene: TRBV5-1; clone size: .; D gene: TRBD2; CDR3 length: 16; CDR3 DNA: TGCGCCAGCAGCCAGCGTAGCGGGGGCCACCTTGAGGAGCAGTACTTC; CDR3 protein: CASSQRSGGHLEEQYF
J gene: TRBJ1-5; V gene: TRBV6-5; clone size: .; D gene: .; CDR3 length: 14; CDR3 DNA: TGTGCCAGCAGTCCCAGGGTTGGGTATCAGCCCCAGCATTTT; CDR3 protein: CASSPRVGYQPQHF
J gene: TRBJ2-1; V gene: TRBV6-1; clone size: .; D gene: .; CDR3 length: 15; CDR3 DNA: TGTGCCAGCAGTGATTTGCCGGGACAAGTCAATGAGCAGTTCTTC; CDR3 protein: CASSDLPGQVNEQFF
J gene: TRBJ1-1; V gene: TRBV27; clone size: .; D gene: TRBD1; CDR3 length: 16; CDR3 DNA: TGTGCCAGCAGTTCCGCGGACAGGGGGCGGAGCACTGAAGCTTTCTTT; CDR3 protein: CASSSADRGRSTEAFF
J gene: TRBJ1-4; V gene: TRBV5-4; clone size: .; D gene: .; CDR3 length: 16; CDR3 DNA: TGTGCCAGCAGCTACGGCGAGGGAGCATCGTCCGAAAAACTGTTTTTT; CDR3 protein: CASSYGEGASSEKLFF
J gene: TRBJ2-3; V gene: TRBV20-1; clone size: .; D gene: .; CDR3 length: 11; CDR3 DNA: TGCAGTGCTAGTGACAGATATACGCAGTATTTT; CDR3 protein: CSASDRYTQYF
J gene: TRBJ1-2; V gene: TRBV6-5; clone size: .; D gene: .; CDR3 length: 13; CDR3 DNA: TGTGCCAGCAGTCCTAGCCCCAACTATGGCTACACCTTC; CDR3 protein: CASSPSPNYGYTF
J gene: TRBJ2-2; V gene: TRBV5-5; clone size: .; D gene: TRBD1; CDR3 length: 16; CDR3 DNA: TGTGCCAGCAGCTTGGGTCTACAGGGGAGAACCGGGGAGCTGTTTTTT; CDR3 protein: CASSLGLQGRTGELFF
J gene: TRBJ1-3; V gene: TRBV2; clone size: few; D gene: .; CDR3 length: 14; CDR3 DNA: TGTGCCAGCAGTCAGGGACCGAGTGGAAACACCATATATTTT; CDR3 protein: CASSQGPSGNTIYF
J gene: TRBJ2-7; V gene: TRBV4-2; clone size: .; D gene: .; CDR3 length: 13; CDR3 DNA: TGTGCCAGCAGCCCCCGGGGCTCCTACGAGCAGTACTTC; CDR3 protein: CASSPRGSYEQYF